A single sample gave rise to the 22 T cell receptor beta chains below, sequenced in a study of vaccination and CD4 T cells after COVID-19. The assay that was used to sequence DNA from cultured CD4+ T cells was the Oncomine TCR Beta short-read assay. TCRdb ran MiXCR on the PCR reads and lists one entry per CDR3 protein. The sample consists of under 4,000 distinct CDR3 sequences, 15% to 20% of them appearing once. Their specific antigens are unknown. Described treatment: roughly 11-day PBMC culture with coronavirus spike peptide pools or control peptides (ViraFEST assay). The sequencing sample was made of CD4+ T cells from blood, cultured in vitro. The receptors were sampled from a human donor who had recovered from COVID-19.

This chain links TRBV6-1 with TRBJ1-2; a possible D gene is TRBD1 (6 bases). Trimming removed 5 bases at V and 0 bases at J, with 10 bases between. This CDR3 spans 14 amino acids. Looked up from germline, CDR1 is MNHNS and CDR2 is SASEGT. DNA for the CDR3: TGTGCCAGCAGTAACAGGGACACTAACTATGGCTACACCTTC. Translation gives CASSNRDTNYGYTF.

The chain links TRBV12-3 or TRBV12-4 to TRBJ2-5, with D tentatively TRBD1 (6 bases). V gave up 6 bases and J gave up 4 bases, with 15 bases separating them. The length of the CDR3 is 14 residues. CDR3 sequence: CASRRSTGRETQYF. CDR3 DNA sequence: TGTGCCAGCAGGCGAAGTACAGGGCGAGAGACCCAGTACTTC.

The V gene is TRBV30, the J gene TRBJ1-1; D is undetermined. The CDR3 is 12 residues long. Germline CDR1 reads GTSNPN; CDR2 reads SVGIG (reference sequence). Trimming removed 2 bases at V and 8 bases at J, with 12 bases between. CDR3 residues: CAWSFGVGEAFF. CDR3 in DNA: TGTGCCTGGAGTTTCGGGGTAGGAGAAGCTTTCTTT.

This clonotype was seen a few times. This chain links TRBV4-2 with TRBJ1-2; D unresolved. CDR3 length: 16 amino acids. V lost 4 bases and J 0 bases, leaving 15 bases between the germline ends. Germline CDR1 LGHNA, CDR2 YNFKEQ. The CDR3 is CASSLEAVLANYGYTF. The CDR3 nucleotides are TGTGCCAGCAGCCTGGAGGCGGTTCTAGCTAACTATGGCTACACCTTC.

This clonotype was observed a single time. This rearrangement joins TRBV14 to TRBJ2-1, with 8 bases that match TRBD2. The CDR3 length is 15 residues. Germline V gene data show CDR1 as SGHDN and CDR2 as FVKESK. V gave up 4 bases and J gave up 2 bases; unmatched junction bases: 4. The CDR3 loop reads CASSPQRGPYNEQFF. In DNA, the CDR3 is TGTGCCAGCAGCCCTCAGCGGGGGCCCTACAATGAGCAGTTCTTC.

The chain couples TRBV5-1 to TRBJ2-7, with D perhaps TRBD1 or TRBD2 (5 bases each). This CDR3 contains 12 residues. The germline CDR1 and CDR2 sequences are SGHRS and YFSETQ. The V gene lost 2 bases and the J gene lost 6 bases, with 9 bases spanning the gap. This chain's CDR3 is CASSFGGPEQYF. The CDR3 bases are TGCGCCAGCAGCTTTGGGGGTCCCGAGCAGTACTTC.

The chain is built from TRBV5-6 and TRBJ2-5; perhaps TRBD1 as D (5 bases). Deletions cut 2 bases from V and 1 base from J, with 12 bases between. The CDR3 extends over 15 amino acids. CDR1 and CDR2 (germline): SGHDT, YYEEEE. The chain's CDR3 is CASSFRQGVQETQYF. The CDR3 bases are TGTGCCAGCAGCTTTAGGCAGGGCGTCCAAGAGACCCAGTACTTC.

This clonotype ranks as medium-sized. The rearrangement links TRBV19 to TRBJ2-2; tentative D call: TRBD2 (5 bases). The germline gives CDR1 LNHDA, CDR2 SQIVND (reference sequence). This CDR3 spans 18 amino acids. Between the trimmed V and J ends, which lost 5 bases and 5 bases, there was a span of 24 bases. The CDR3 bases are TGTGCCAGTAGTCTTTCCGGGCCTCCCTCCCCGGGGACCGGGGAGCTGTTTTTT. Protein: CASSLSGPPSPGTGELFF. Full variable domain (missing parts from reference TRBV19 and TRBJ2-2): DGGITQSPKYLFRKEGQNVTLSCEQNLNHDAMYWYRQDPGQGLRLIYYSQIVNDFQKGDIAEGYSVSREKKESFPLTVTSAQKNPTAFYLCASSLSGPPSPGTGELFFGEGSRLTVL.

By frequency in the sample, this clonotype is medium-sized. CDR3 loop: CASSLPTGNGQETQYF. The CDR3 nucleotides are TGCGCCAGCAGCCTCCCGACAGGGAATGGACAAGAGACCCAGTACTTC. This chain connects TRBV5-1 to TRBJ2-5; 7 bases line up with TRBD1. The V segment lost 4 bases and the J segment 2 bases; nucleotides outside the gene matches: 11. The germline CDR1 and CDR2 sequences are SGHRS and YFSETQ. The CDR3 is made up of 16 amino acids.

V usage is TRBV5-1 and J usage is TRBJ1-2; 7 nucleotides line up with TRBD1. J lost 7 bases, V lost 0 bases, and 9 bases had no gene match. The CDR3 consists of 15 residues. The V gene's germline CDR1 is SGHRS and CDR2 YFSETQ. The CDR3 region is CASSLGDRAGAGYTF. The CDR3 DNA follows: TGCGCCAGCAGCTTGGGCGACAGGGCGGGGGCTGGCTACACCTTC. Together with reference TRBV5-1 and TRBJ1-2, the CDR3 gives the full variable domain: KAGVTQTPRYLIKTRGQQVTLSCSPISGHRSVSWYQQTPGQGLQFLFEYFSETQRNKGNFPGRFSGRQFSNSRSEMNVSTLELGDSALYLCASSLGDRAGAGYTFGSGTRLTVV.

This chain links TRBV18 with TRBJ2-7, with no clear D. CDR3 length: 14 residues. V was pared by 2 bases and J by 3 bases, with 11 bases between. In germline, CDR1 is KGHSH, CDR2 LQKENI. Here the CDR3 reads CASSPNPGGYEQYF. The CDR3 DNA is TGTGCCAGCTCACCAAACCCAGGTGGCTACGAGCAGTACTTC.

CDR3 amino acids: CASSTTGLAENIQYF. CDR3 DNA sequence: TGTGCCAGCAGCACAACCGGACTAGCGGAAAACATTCAGTACTTC. V gene TRBV11-2 combines with J gene TRBJ2-4; 10 bases align to TRBD2. The CDR3 has 15 amino acids. Germline assignment: CDR1 SGHAT and CDR2 FQNNGV. With V trimmed by 5 bases and J by 5 bases, 6 bases remained unmatched.

The chain carries TRBV6-5 and TRBJ2-5; possibly TRBD2 for D (5 bases). The CDR3 is made up of 14 amino acids. Germline lookup yields CDR1 MNHEY and CDR2 SVGAGI. Trimming removed 4 bases at V and 2 bases at J, with 11 bases between. CDR3 region: CASSSIGVQETQYF. CDR3 sequence (DNA): TGTGCCAGCAGTTCGATCGGGGTACAAGAGACCCAGTACTTC.

This clonotype was counted between two and nine times. This chain uses TRBV6-2 or TRBV6-3 with TRBJ2-7; 7 bases match TRBD1. J was trimmed by 1 base and V by 8 bases; bases with no gene match: 5. Germline V gene sequence: CDR1 MNHEY, CDR2 SVGEGT. This CDR3 is built from 13 residues. The CDR3, as DNA: TGTGCCAGCCAGGCAGGGGGTTCCTACGAGCAGTACTTC. As protein: CASQAGGSYEQYF.

This chain joins TRBV19 and TRBJ2-1; D tentatively fits TRBD1 or TRBD2 (5 bases each). The V and J ends lost 3 bases and 0 bases respectively, with 12 bases between them. The CDR3 runs to 16 residues. Germline CDR1 LNHDA, CDR2 SQIVND (reference sequence). The CDR3 loop reads CASSISGTTSYNEQFF. The CDR3 bases are TGTGCCAGTAGTATCTCCGGGACCACCTCCTACAATGAGCAGTTCTTC.

The chain has TRBV3-1 and TRBJ2-1; the D gene could be TRBD1 or TRBD2 (5 bases each). The CDR3 consists of 15 residues. Trimming shortened V by 4 bases and J by 0 bases, and 10 bases separated the two germline ends. CDR1 LGHDT and CDR2 YNNKEL come from the germline V gene (reference sequence). CDR3 loop: CASSPRGPSYNEQFF. In nucleotides, the CDR3 is TGTGCCAGCAGCCCCCGGGGCCCCTCCTACAATGAGCAGTTCTTC.

This clonotype turned up a few times. This chain links TRBV10-3 with TRBJ1-2, with 9 positions matching TRBD1. The CDR3 length is 13 residues. Germline V gene data show CDR1 as ENHRY and CDR2 as SYGVKD. The V and J ends lost 7 bases and 2 bases, in that order; junction bases with no gene match: 2. CDR3 sequence reads: CAINDRGNYGYTF. The DNA for the CDR3 is TGTGCCATCAACGACAGGGGGAACTATGGCTACACCTTC.

This clonotype is categorized as medium-sized. The rearrangement links TRBV12-3 or TRBV12-4 to TRBJ1-1; D possibly corresponds to TRBD1 (5 bases). The CDR3 is 13 amino acids. Trimming stripped 4 bases from V and 5 bases from J, with 11 bases between. This chain's CDR3 is CASSSRGETEAFF. As DNA, the CDR3 is TGTGCCAGCAGTTCGCGGGGGGAAACTGAAGCTTTCTTT.

The chain carries TRBV7-3 and TRBJ2-6; no reliable D call. CDR1 SGHTA and CDR2 FQGTGA come from the germline V gene. V was cut by 2 bases and J by 0 bases, with 5 bases left in between. The CDR3 contains 15 residues. As DNA, the CDR3 is TGTGCCAGCAGCTTAGATCTCTCTGGGGCCAACGTCCTGACTTTC. This encodes CASSLDLSGANVLTF.

This clonotype was observed a handful of times. The chain joins TRBV5-1 to TRBJ2-7, with 10 positions matching TRBD1. Germline loops: CDR1 SGHRS, CDR2 YFSETQ. The CDR3 is 15 amino acids. The trim removed 0 bases at V and 6 bases at J, leaving 6 bases unmatched. CDR3 sequence reads: CASSLGDRGSGEQYF. CDR3 in DNA: TGCGCCAGCAGCTTGGGGGACAGGGGTTCGGGCGAGCAGTACTTC.

CDR3 protein: CASSLDGGDWREQYF. The CDR3 DNA reads as TGTGCCAGCAGCTTAGATGGCGGGGATTGGAGGGAGCAGTACTTC. The rearrangement links TRBV7-3 to TRBJ2-7, with D possibly matching TRBD2 (6 bases). The V end lost 2 bases, the J end lost 7 bases, and 18 bases lay between the germline ends. Germline-derived CDR1 and CDR2 are SGHTA and FQGTGA. CDR3 size: 15 residues.

This clonotype is judged medium-sized. The V and J genes are TRBV21-1 and TRBJ1-6. TRBV21-1 is flagged as a pseudogene. This CDR3 contains 16 residues. The CDR3 loop is CASSKNQGSSWSPLHF. In DNA, the CDR3 is TGTGCCAGCAGCAAAAATCAAGGGAGCAGCTGGTCACCCCTCCACTTT.